This T cell receptor (beta chain) was recorded in a study of T cell repertoires in cytomegalovirus infection. Study-level information: CMV infection together with matching HLA type was indicated by public TCR beta signatures. Overall study results and limits: It was HLA-C-restricted CMV-specific TCR beta clonotypes that dominated the response ex vivo. There were carriers of CMV plus the relevant HLA, and cumulative public TCR beta family frequency identified them.

TCRdb ran MiXCR on the reads and lists one entry per CDR3 protein. The sample consists of around 200,000 distinct CDR3 sequences, about 17% of them appearing once. This clonotype has just a few counts. The antigen is undetermined. This CDR3 is 16 amino acids long. Trimming left V 4 bases short and J 0 bases short, with 11 bases between. Germline V gene data show CDR1 as SGHDT and CDR2 as YYEEEE. The material sequenced was CD8+ T cells from PBMCs. The TCR was taken from a human donor in good health (CMV status not recorded). Some clones in this sample may be carry-over from other donors' samples. The chain is built from TRBV5-6 and TRBJ2-6, with D tentatively TRBD2 (5 bases). CDR3 region: CASSAAGISGANVLTF. In nucleotides, the CDR3 is TGTGCCAGCAGCGCCGCCGGGATCTCTGGGGCCAACGTCCTGACTTTC.